Listed below are T cell receptor beta chains from one sample, sequenced in a study of identical twins. TCRdb reprocessed the 5' RACE reads with MiXCR, giving one entry per CDR3 protein. The table includes around 680,000 distinct CDR3 sequences, 8.5% to 9.5% detected once. The same specimen was also included in a second study, on yellow fever vaccine responses in identical twins.

Sequenced sample: PBMCs. The receptor set was obtained from a woman aged 18-35 years in good health. Both conserved end residues are part of each CDR3. Fields, in order: J gene, clone size, V gene, CDR3 protein. The size of a clone is reported for some rows only, either as once, few or many, or as a class for expanded clones.

>TRBJ2-1|few|TRBV24-1
CATSDLGTINEQFF
>TRBJ2-7|many|TRBV12-3/TRBV12-4
CASSPYFPGLASFYEQYF
>TRBJ2-2|NA|TRBV3-1
CASSQDENFVSGELFF
>TRBJ2-5|few|TRBV19
CASSIQRGGRETQYF
>TRBJ2-7|few|TRBV7-2
CASSLGDYREQYF
>TRBJ2-1|few|TRBV6-2/TRBV6-3
CASSYSITGGSYNEQFF
>TRBJ1-6|NA|TRBV20-1
CSARDPLKGSYNSPLHF
>TRBJ1-1|many|TRBV6-2/TRBV6-3
CASIETGGLTEAFF
>TRBJ2-7|NA|TRBV20-1
CSATSLTGVTYEQYF
>TRBJ2-7|many|TRBV5-1
CASSLGGRSYEQYF
>TRBJ2-7|NA|TRBV20-1
CSARSTVYEQYF
>TRBJ2-7|few|TRBV20-1
CSARPGNSEQYF
>TRBJ2-2|NA|TRBV18
CASSPGPGQGGELFF
>TRBJ2-1|few|TRBV20-1
CSAREPSGSTREQFF
>TRBJ2-7|many|TRBV25-1
CASSIQGKYYEQYF
>TRBJ1-2|few|TRBV5-1
CASSEDAYGYTF
>TRBJ2-1|few|TRBV7-9
CASSSPWSGSRDNEQFF
>TRBJ2-7|many|TRBV12-3/TRBV12-4
CASSLGTGHTYEQYF
>NA|many|TRBV7-2
CASSPGLTQYF
>TRBJ2-7|many|TRBV29-1
CSASPTGLGEQYF
>TRBJ2-7|NA|TRBV20-1
CSARDSATAGSLKEQYF
>TRBJ2-4|few|TRBV20-1
CSAREKWTGDKNIQYF
>TRBJ2-3|many|TRBV7-2
CASSKGQGANTDTQYF
>TRBJ2-1|NA|TRBV12-3/TRBV12-4
CASSFAGPNEQFF
>TRBJ2-1|few|TRBV6-5
CASSSRTGTSGHNEQFF
>TRBJ1-2|NA|TRBV28
CASSLFSVGQGGGYTF
>TRBJ2-5|NA|TRBV4-1
CASSHGTSGGRQETQYF
>TRBJ1-1|few|TRBV7-8
CASSLMLTEAFF
>TRBJ1-2|many|TRBV11-2
CASSLGTSGYTF
>TRBJ1-1|few|TRBV20-1
CSAVPVNTEAFF
>TRBJ2-5|many|TRBV29-1
CSVILETQYF
>TRBJ2-5|many|TRBV24-1
CATSGSMQGLETQYF
>TRBJ2-7|few|TRBV7-9
CASSTPDLLAGYYEQYF
>TRBJ1-4|many|TRBV6-5
CASSTRGNSLLFF
>TRBJ2-3|NA|TRBV4-3
CASSPRDGAPDTQYF
>TRBJ1-1|few|TRBV27
CASSLSPTGPNTEAFF
>TRBJ2-1|many|TRBV14
CASSHTSGGLYNEQFF
>TRBJ1-1|NA|TRBV20-1
CSAEQQNTEAFF
>TRBJ2-7|NA|TRBV20-1
CSARDQSHEQYF
>TRBJ2-7|few|TRBV5-1
CASSFLGTATTEQYF
>TRBJ2-6|NA|TRBV7-9
CASSPGQGNPGANVLTF
>TRBJ1-1|many|TRBV12-3/TRBV12-4
CASSFSGQNTEAFF
>TRBJ2-5|once|TRBV30
CAWSTQRGQETQYF
>TRBJ2-7|few|TRBV3-1
CASSHSQDESYEQYF
>TRBJ2-1|NA|TRBV27
CASSLATTAYEQFF
>TRBJ2-7|NA|TRBV6-5
CASSYGWQGSYEQYF
>TRBJ1-1|few|TRBV24-1
CATSVEDLTWRAFF